The 5 T cell receptor beta chains listed next were all sequenced from one sample in a study of blood T cell repertoires in COVID-19. Sequencing was performed with immunoSEQ multiplex PCR; in TCRdb, only in-frame clones are kept and a portion is missing. This sample carries about 190,000 clones, around 80% of them seen once, and the ten largest clones take over 10%. Material: peripheral blood. The receptors stem from a woman aged 45-65 years with acute or convalescent COVID-19.

V gene TRBV27 combines with J gene TRBJ2-5; TRBD1 matches at 7 bases. The V segment lost 5 bases and the J segment 4 bases; nucleotides outside the gene matches: 7. The CDR3 consists of 14 residues. CDR1 is MNHEY, CDR2 SMNVEV, per germline (reference sequence). The CDR3 spells CASSRQGYGETQYF. DNA for the CDR3: TGTGCCAGCAGTCGACAGGGATACGGAGAGACCCAGTACTTC.

V gene TRBV20-1 combines with J gene TRBJ2-7; D remains unclear. Per germline, CDR1 DFQATT and CDR2 SNEGSKA (reference sequence). V lost 5 bases and J lost 1, with 6 bases in between. This CDR3 comprises 11 residues. CDR3 coding DNA: TGCAGTGCTCAACTATCCTACGAGCAGTACTTC. Translating gives CSAQLSYEQYF.

The V and J genes are TRBV6-5 and TRBJ2-7, with 9 positions matching TRBD1. CDR1 is MNHEY, CDR2 SVGAGI, per germline. The CDR3 length is 15 residues. V was clipped by 6 bases and J by 0 bases; unmatched bases: 6. CDR3 protein: CASRRGQGSSYEQYF. The CDR3 DNA is TGTGCCAGCAGGAGGGGACAGGGAAGCTCCTACGAGCAGTACTTC.

The J gene is TRBJ2-7, the V gene TRBV7-9, with 8 bases identical to TRBD2. Trimming took 3 bases from V and 0 from J; bases not matched to a gene: 10. Germline V gene data show CDR1 as SEHNR and CDR2 as FQNEAQ (reference sequence). The CDR3 is 17 residues long. CDR3 sequence reads: CASSFVIATSVSYEQYF. In DNA, the CDR3 is TGTGCCAGCAGCTTCGTTATCGCGACTAGCGTCTCCTACGAGCAGTACTTC.

This chain connects TRBV7-8 to TRBJ1-2; D is unresolved. The V gene lost 1 base and the J gene lost 4 bases, with 10 bases spanning the gap. Germline V lookup: CDR1 SGHVS, CDR2 FQNEAQ. The CDR3 runs to 14 residues. In DNA form, the CDR3 reads TGTGCCAGCAGCTTAGGGCAGACAATCTATGGCTACACCTTC. Translated: CASSLGQTIYGYTF.